These T cell receptor beta chains were read from a single sample in a study of OX40 agonist ivuxolimab in advanced cancers. Using immunoSEQ multiplex PCR, the repertoire was profiled, and TCRdb retains in-frame clones only, with some absent. In the table there are tens of thousands of clones, roughly 89% of which are singletons. The input for sequencing was CD4+ or CD8+ T cells sorted from blood, taken in a trial of the OX40 agonist ivuxolimab. The receptors stem from an adult with an advanced solid tumor such as melanoma, head and neck, liver or kidney cancer. CDR3s include the opening cysteine and the closing phenylalanine or tryptophan. D genes are given only for firm matches. Not every row has a clone size; where given, it reads once, few, many or a size class.

j_call,v_call,clone_size,d_call,cdr3_nt,cdr3_aa
TRBJ2-2,TRBV20-1,NA,NA,TGCAGTGCTACGAACACCGGGGAGCTGTTTTTT,CSATNTGELFF
TRBJ1-1,TRBV11-1,NA,NA,TGTGCCAGCAGCTTAGAATGGACAGTGAACACTGAAGCTTTCTTT,CASSLEWTVNTEAFF
TRBJ1-6,TRBV4-1,NA,NA,TGCGCCAGCAGCCAATCAATAAGGGACTCTAATTCACCCCTCCACTTT,CASSQSIRDSNSPLHF
TRBJ2-7,TRBV5-1,NA,TRBD1,TGCGCCAGCAGCTCCGGAATGCTGGGGACAGGCACCTACGAGCAGTACTTC,CASSSGMLGTGTYEQYF
TRBJ2-7,TRBV6-1,NA,TRBD1,TGTGCCAGCACCGAAGGACAGGGGATTTTTTACGAGCAGTACTTC,CASTEGQGIFYEQYF
TRBJ1-3,TRBV15,NA,NA,TGTGCCACCAGCAGGTCAGTCCTCCTCTCTGGAAACACCATATATTTT,CATSRSVLLSGNTIYF
TRBJ2-7,TRBV5-6,NA,NA,TGTGCCAGCAGCCCGACCCCCAGGGGATACGAGCAGTACTTC,CASSPTPRGYEQYF
TRBJ2-1,TRBV2,NA,TRBD1,TGTGCCAGCAGCCTGACAGGGTTGGATGAGCAGTTCTTC,CASSLTGLDEQFF
TRBJ2-7,TRBV12-1,NA,NA,TGTGCCAGCAGCTGCGGGACAGAGTACTCCTACGAGCAGTACTTC,CASSCGTEYSYEQYF
TRBJ2-1,TRBV6-5,NA,NA,TGTGCCAGCAGGGGCGACAGAAACAATGAGCAGTTCTTC,CASRGDRNNEQFF
TRBJ2-7,TRBV19,once,NA,TGTGCCAGTAGTGTCCCTTTGGGCACGTCCCATTACGAGCAGTACTTC,CASSVPLGTSHYEQYF
TRBJ2-7,TRBV9,NA,NA,TGTGCCAGCGGAGGGCCCTACGAGCAGTACTTC,CASGGPYEQYF
TRBJ2-1,TRBV27,NA,NA,TGTGCCAGCAGTGTTCCGAGCTCCTACAATGAGCAGTTCTTC,CASSVPSSYNEQFF
TRBJ2-5,TRBV19,NA,NA,TGTGCCAGTAGTGCAGACCACAGGGTCCCCCAAGAGACCCAGTACTTC,CASSADHRVPQETQYF
TRBJ2-1,TRBV14,once,TRBD2,TGTGCCAGCAGCCAAGATAGCGGGAGGGCCTCACCCTTTGAGCAGTTCTTC,CASSQDSGRASPFEQFF
TRBJ1-5,TRBV19,once,NA,TGTGCCAGTAGAGTGGATTGGGCCAAAAATCAGCCCCAGCATTTT,CASRVDWAKNQPQHF
TRBJ1-5,TRBV19,NA,TRBD1,TGTGCCAGTAGCTCGAGACAGGGCCTATCGCCCCAGCATTTT,CASSSRQGLSPQHF
TRBJ2-2,TRBV7-8,NA,NA,TGTGCCAGCAGCTTAGATGCGAATTTGGCCGGGGAGCTGTTTTTT,CASSLDANLAGELFF
TRBJ2-1,TRBV19,NA,TRBD2,TGTGCCAGTACCTTTAGCGGGGGATACAATGAGCAGTTCTTC,CASTFSGGYNEQFF
TRBJ2-5,TRBV4-1,NA,TRBD2,TGCGCCAGCAGCCAACTAGCGGGGGAAGAGACCCAGTACTTC,CASSQLAGEETQYF
TRBJ1-5,TRBV27,NA,TRBD1,TGTGCCAGCAAGCCGGGACAGGGTCATAATCAGCCCCAGCATTTT,CASKPGQGHNQPQHF
TRBJ2-5,TRBV11-2,NA,NA,TGTGCCAGCAGCTTCTTGACAGGACAAGAGACCCAGTACTTC,CASSFLTGQETQYF
TRBJ1-1,TRBV30,NA,TRBD1,TGTGCCTGGAGGACAGGGAGGCCGAACACTGAAGCTTTCTTT,CAWRTGRPNTEAFF
TRBJ2-2,TRBV4-1,NA,NA,TGCGCCAGCAGCCTCGGGGTCGGGGAGCTGTTTTTT,CASSLGVGELFF
TRBJ1-2,TRBV29-1,NA,NA,TGCAGCGTTGAAGATAGGGGTGTGGTAACAGGCTATGGCTACACCTTC,CSVEDRGVVTGYGYTF
TRBJ2-7,TRBV10-2,NA,NA,TGCGCCACCCGGCTCGGGTCCTACGAGCAGTACTTC,CATRLGSYEQYF
TRBJ1-5,TRBV5-1,NA,TRBD1,TGCGCCAGCAGCTGGAAAGGCAGGGGGGCCCTCGGGGGTAATCAGCCCCAGCATTTT,CASSWKGRGALGGNQPQHF
TRBJ2-1,TRBV13,NA,TRBD2,TGTGCCAGCAGCTTAGGGTCGGGGGGGCGAACATATGAGCAGTTCTTC,CASSLGSGGRTYEQFF
TRBJ2-6,TRBV7-8,NA,NA,TGTGCCAGCAGCTCCCCGGACGCTTCTGGGGCCAACGTCCTGACTTTC,CASSSPDASGANVLTF
TRBJ2-1,TRBV13,NA,NA,TGTGCCAGCAGCCAAAGGGGTAGAGAGACGCAGTTCTTC,CASSQRGRETQFF
TRBJ2-1,TRBV5-1,NA,NA,TGCGCCAGCAGCTTTAGCCCGGCGGGCTCCTACAATGAGCAGTTCTTC,CASSFSPAGSYNEQFF